This T cell receptor (beta chain) was observed in a study of shared clonotypes between healthy human individuals. The CDR3 is 20 amino acids. Trimming at V came to 2 bases and at J to 4 bases, leaving 19 bases not matched to a gene. Germline CDR1 and CDR2: MNHNS and SASEGT. A word on this clone: Its antigen remains unknown.

It was around 190 ng DNA, 31,000 or so T cell genomes, that sorted-subset replicate PCRs used. Profiling relied on immunoSEQ multiplex PCR, and the TCRdb table lists in-frame clones only, not all of them. The sample shows about 380,000 clones, 95% to 97% of them seen only once. Study results and caveats: Rarefaction revealed incomplete sorted-subset sequencing despite large depth.

CD45RO+ cells were combined with CCR7-negative CD45RA+ TemRA cells to form CD8 memory. The sequenced sample consisted of memory CD8+ T cells sorted from blood. The sample's subset: CD45RO+ cells pooled with CCR7-negative TemRA cells. The receptor was isolated from a man aged 30 to 39 in good health. The chain carries TRBV6-1 and TRBJ2-1; TRBD2 agrees at 8 bases. CDR3 sequence: CASSERGGLVLRHKYNEQFF. The CDR3 DNA sequence: TGTGCCAGCAGTGAAAGGGGGGGACTAGTCCTCCGGCATAAATACAATGAGCAGTTCTTC.